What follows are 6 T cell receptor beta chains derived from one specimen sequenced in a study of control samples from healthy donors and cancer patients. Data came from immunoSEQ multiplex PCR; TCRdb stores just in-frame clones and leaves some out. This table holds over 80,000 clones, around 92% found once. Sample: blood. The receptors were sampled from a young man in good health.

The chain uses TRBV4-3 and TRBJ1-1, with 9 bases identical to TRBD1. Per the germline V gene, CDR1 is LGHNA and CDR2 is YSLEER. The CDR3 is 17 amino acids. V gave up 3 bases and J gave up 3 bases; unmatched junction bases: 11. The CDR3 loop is CASSQRDRAGVDTEAFF. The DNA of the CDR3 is TGCGCCAGCAGCCAGAGGGACAGGGCAGGAGTGGACACTGAAGCTTTCTTT.

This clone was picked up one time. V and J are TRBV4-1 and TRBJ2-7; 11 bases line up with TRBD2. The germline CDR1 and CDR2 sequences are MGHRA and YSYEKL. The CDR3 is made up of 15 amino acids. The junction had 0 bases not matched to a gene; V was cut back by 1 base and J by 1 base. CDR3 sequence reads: CASSQGLAGSYEQYF. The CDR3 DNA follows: TGCGCCAGCAGCCAAGGACTAGCGGGATCCTACGAGCAGTACTTC.

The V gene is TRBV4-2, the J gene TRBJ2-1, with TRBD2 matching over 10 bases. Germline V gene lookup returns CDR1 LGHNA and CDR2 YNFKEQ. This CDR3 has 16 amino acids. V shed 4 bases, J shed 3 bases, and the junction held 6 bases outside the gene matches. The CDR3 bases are TGTGCCAGCAGCCGACGGACTAGCGGACTCTACAATGAGCAGTTCTTC. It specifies CASSRRTSGLYNEQFF.

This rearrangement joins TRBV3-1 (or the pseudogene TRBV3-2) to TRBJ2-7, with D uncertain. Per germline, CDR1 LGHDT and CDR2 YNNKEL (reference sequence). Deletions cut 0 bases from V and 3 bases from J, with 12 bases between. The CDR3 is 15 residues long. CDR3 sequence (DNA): TGTGCCAGCAGCCAAGAAGGGCAGGTGAACTACGAGCAGTACTTC. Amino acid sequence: CASSQEGQVNYEQYF.

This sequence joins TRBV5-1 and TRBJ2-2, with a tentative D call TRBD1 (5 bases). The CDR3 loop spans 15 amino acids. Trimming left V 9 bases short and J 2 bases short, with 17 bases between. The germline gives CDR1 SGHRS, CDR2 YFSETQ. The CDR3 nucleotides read TGCGCCACCGCTATTCAGGGCCCCAACACCGGGGAGCTGTTTTTT. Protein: CATAIQGPNTGELFF.

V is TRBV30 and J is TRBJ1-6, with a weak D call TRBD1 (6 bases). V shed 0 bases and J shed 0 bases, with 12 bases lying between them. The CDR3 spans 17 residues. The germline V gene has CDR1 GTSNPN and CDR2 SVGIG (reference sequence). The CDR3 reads CAWSVRGTPSYNSPLHF. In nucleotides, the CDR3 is TGTGCCTGGAGTGTACGAGGGACACCCTCCTATAATTCACCCCTCCACTTT.